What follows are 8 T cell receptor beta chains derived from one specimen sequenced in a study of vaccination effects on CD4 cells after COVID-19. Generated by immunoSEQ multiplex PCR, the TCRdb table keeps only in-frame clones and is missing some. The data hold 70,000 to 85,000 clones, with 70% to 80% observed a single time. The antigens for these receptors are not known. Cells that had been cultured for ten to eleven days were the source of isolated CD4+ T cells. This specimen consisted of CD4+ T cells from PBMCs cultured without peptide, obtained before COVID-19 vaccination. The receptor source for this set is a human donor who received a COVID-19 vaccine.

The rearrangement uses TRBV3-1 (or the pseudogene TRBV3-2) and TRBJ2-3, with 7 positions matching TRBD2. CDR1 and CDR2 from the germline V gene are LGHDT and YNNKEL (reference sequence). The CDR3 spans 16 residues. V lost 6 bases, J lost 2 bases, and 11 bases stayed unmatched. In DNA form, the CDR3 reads TGTGCCAGCAGACTTCACACCGGGACTACCACAGATACGCAGTATTTT. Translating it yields CASRLHTGTTTDTQYF.

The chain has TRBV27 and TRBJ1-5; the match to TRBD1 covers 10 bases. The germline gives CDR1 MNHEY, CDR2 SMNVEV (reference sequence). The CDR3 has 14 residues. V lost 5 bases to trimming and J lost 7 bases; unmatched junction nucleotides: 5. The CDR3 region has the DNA TGTGCCAGCAGTATGGGACAGGGGACGCAGCCCCAGCATTTT. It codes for CASSMGQGTQPQHF.

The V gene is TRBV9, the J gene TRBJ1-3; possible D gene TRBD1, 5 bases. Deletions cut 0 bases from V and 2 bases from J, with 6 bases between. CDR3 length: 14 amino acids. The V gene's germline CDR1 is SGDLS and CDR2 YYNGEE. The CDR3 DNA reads TGTGCCAGCAGCGTAGCGGGGGCTGGAAACACCATATATTTT. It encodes CASSVAGAGNTIYF. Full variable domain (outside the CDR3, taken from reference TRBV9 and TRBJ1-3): DSGVTQTPKHLITATGQRVTLRCSPRSGDLSVYWYQQSLDQGLQFLIQYYNGEERAKGNILERFSAQQFPDLHSELNLSSLELGDSALYFCASSVAGAGNTIYFGEGSWLTVV.

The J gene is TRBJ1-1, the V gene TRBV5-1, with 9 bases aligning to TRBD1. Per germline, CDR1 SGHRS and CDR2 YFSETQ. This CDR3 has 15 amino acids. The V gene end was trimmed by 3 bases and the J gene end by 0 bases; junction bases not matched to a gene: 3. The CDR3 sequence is CASSWGDRVNTEAFF. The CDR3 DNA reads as TGCGCCAGCAGCTGGGGGGACAGGGTGAACACTGAAGCTTTCTTT.

The CDR3 spells CASSKFGRASSYEQYV. CDR3 nucleotide sequence: TGTGCCAGCAGCAAATTTGGCAGAGCCAGCTCCTACGAGCAGTACGTC. V is TRBV21-1 and J is TRBJ2-7. TRBV21-1 represents a pseudogene. The CDR3 covers 16 residues.

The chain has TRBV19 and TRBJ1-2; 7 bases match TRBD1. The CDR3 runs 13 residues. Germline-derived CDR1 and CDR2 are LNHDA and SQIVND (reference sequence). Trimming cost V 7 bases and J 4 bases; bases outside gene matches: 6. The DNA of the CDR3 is TGTGCCAGTAAGGTGACAGGGAGCTATGGCTACACCTTC. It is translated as CASKVTGSYGYTF.

CDR3 DNA: TGCGCCAGCCAACGCGTCGCGGGCCTCAACTCTGGAAACACCATATATTTT. Protein product: CASQRVAGLNSGNTIYF. V is TRBV5-1 and J is TRBJ1-3, with D unresolved. Trimming removed 7 bases from V and 0 bases from J, with 20 bases in between. CDR3 length: 17 residues. Germline V gene sequence: CDR1 SGHRS, CDR2 YFSETQ.

For the CDR3, the DNA is TGTGCCACCATCATGCCAGGAGGGCCGAAGGAGCAGTACGTC. Its translation: CATIMPGGPKEQYV. The rearrangement uses TRBV15 and TRBJ2-7, with D possibly being TRBD2 (6 bases). CDR3 size: 14 residues. V shed 7 bases and J shed 7 bases, with 20 bases lying between them. Germline CDR1 LNHNV, CDR2 YYDKDF (reference sequence).